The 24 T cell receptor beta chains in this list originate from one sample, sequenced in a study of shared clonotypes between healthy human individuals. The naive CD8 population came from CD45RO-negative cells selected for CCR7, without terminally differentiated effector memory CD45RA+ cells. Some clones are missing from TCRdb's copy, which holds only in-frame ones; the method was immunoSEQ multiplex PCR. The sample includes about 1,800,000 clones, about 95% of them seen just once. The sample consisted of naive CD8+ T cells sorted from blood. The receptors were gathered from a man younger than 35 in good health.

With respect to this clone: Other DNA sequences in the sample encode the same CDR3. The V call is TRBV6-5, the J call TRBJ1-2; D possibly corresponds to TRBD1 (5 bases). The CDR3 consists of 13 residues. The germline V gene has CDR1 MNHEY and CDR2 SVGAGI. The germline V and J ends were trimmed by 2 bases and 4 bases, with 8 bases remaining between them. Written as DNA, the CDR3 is TGTGCCAGCAGTTACGGGGACTCCTATGGCTACACCTTC. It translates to CASSYGDSYGYTF.

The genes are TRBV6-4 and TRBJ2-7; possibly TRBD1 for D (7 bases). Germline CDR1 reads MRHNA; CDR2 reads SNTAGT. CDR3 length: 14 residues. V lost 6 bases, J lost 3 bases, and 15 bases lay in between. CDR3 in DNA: TGTGCCAGCAGCAGGCGGGACAGAATCTACGAGCAGTACTTC. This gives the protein CASSRRDRIYEQYF.

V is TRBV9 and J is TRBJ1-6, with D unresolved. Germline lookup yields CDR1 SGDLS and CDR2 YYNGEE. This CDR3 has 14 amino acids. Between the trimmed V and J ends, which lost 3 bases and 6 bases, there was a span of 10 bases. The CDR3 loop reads CASSDGGGNSPLHF. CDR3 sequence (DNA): TGTGCCAGCAGCGACGGTGGAGGTAATTCACCCCTCCACTTT.

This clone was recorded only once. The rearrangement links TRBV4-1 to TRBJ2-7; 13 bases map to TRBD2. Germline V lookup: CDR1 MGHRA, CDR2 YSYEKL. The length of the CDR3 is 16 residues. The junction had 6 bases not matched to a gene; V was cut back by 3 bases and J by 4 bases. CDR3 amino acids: CASSHPGTSGVYEQYF. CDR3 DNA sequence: TGCGCCAGCAGCCATCCCGGGACTAGCGGGGTTTACGAGCAGTACTTC.

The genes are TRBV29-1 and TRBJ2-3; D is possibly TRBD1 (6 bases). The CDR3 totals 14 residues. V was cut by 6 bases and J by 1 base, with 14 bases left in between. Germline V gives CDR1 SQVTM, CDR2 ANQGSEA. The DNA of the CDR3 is TGCAGCGTCCCACTAGGGGGTGGCACAGATACGCAGTATTTT. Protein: CSVPLGGGTDTQYF.

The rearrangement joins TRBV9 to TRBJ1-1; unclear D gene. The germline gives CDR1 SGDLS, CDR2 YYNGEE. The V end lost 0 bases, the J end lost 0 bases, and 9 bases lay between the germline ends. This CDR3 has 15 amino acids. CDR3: CASSVGSLMNTEAFF. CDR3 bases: TGTGCCAGCAGCGTAGGGTCCTTAATGAACACTGAAGCTTTCTTT. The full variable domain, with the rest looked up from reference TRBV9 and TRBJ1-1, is DSGVTQTPKHLITATGQRVTLRCSPRSGDLSVYWYQQSLDQGLQFLIQYYNGEERAKGNILERFSAQQFPDLHSELNLSSLELGDSALYFCASSVGSLMNTEAFFGQGTRLTVV.

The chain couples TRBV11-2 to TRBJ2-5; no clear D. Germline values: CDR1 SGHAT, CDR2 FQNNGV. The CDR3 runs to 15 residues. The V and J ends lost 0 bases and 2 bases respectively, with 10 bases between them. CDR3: CASSLDSRLQETQYF. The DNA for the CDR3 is TGTGCCAGCAGCTTAGATTCGAGGTTACAAGAGACCCAGTACTTC. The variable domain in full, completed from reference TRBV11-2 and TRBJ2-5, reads EAGVAQSPRYKIIEKRQSVAFWCNPISGHATLYWYQQILGQGPKLLIQFQNNGVVDDSQLPKDRFSAERLKGVDSTLKIQPAKLEDSAVYLCASSLDSRLQETQYFGPGTRLLVL.

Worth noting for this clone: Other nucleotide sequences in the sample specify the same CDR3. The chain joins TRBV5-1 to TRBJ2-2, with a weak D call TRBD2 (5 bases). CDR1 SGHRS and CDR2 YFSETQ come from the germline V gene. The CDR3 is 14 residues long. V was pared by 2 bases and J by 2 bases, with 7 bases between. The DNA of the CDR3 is TGCGCCAGCAGCTTAGCGGCAAACACCGGGGAGCTGTTTTTT. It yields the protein CASSLAANTGELFF.

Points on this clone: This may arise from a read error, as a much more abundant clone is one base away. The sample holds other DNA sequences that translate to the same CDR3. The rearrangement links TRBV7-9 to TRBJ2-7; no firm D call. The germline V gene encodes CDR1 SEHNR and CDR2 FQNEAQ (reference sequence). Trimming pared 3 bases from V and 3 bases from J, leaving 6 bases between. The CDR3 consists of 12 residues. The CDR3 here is CASSLGYYEQYF. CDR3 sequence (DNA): TGTGCCAGCAGCTTGGGGTACTACGAGCAGTACTTC. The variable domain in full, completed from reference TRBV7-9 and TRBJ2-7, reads DTGVSQNPRHKITKRGQNVTFRCDPISEHNRLYWYRQTLGQGPEFLTYFQNEAQLEKSRLLSDRFSAERPKGSFSTLEIQRTEQGDSAMYLCASSLGYYEQYFGPGTRLTVT.

CDR3 sequence (DNA): TGCGCCAGCAGCCAAGATCGAGGACTAGCGGGAGAAAGCTCCTACGAGCAGTACTTC. It is translated as CASSQDRGLAGESSYEQYF. V usage is TRBV4-3 and J usage is TRBJ2-7; TRBD2 aligns across 13 bases. The CDR3 is made up of 19 amino acids. CDR1 and CDR2 from the germline V gene are LGHNA and YSLEER. J gave up 0 bases and V 0 bases, and 8 bases lay outside the gene matches.

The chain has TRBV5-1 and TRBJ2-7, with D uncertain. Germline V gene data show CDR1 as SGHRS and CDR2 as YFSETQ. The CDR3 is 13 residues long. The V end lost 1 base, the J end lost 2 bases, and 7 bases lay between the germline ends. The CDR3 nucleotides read TGCGCCAGCAGCTTGACCTATACCTACGAGCAGTACTTC. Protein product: CASSLTYTYEQYF.

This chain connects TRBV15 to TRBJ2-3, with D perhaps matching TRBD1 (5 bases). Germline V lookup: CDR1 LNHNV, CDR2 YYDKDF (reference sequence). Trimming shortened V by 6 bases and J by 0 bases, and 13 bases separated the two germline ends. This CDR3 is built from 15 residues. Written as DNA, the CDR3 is TGTGCCACCAGTGCTACAGGCTTAAGCACAGATACGCAGTATTTT. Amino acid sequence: CATSATGLSTDTQYF.

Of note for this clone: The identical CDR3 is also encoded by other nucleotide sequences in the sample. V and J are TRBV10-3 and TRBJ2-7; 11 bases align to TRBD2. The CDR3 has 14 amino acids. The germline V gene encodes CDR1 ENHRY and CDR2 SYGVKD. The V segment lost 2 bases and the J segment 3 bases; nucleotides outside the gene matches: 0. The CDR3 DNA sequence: TGTGCCATCAGTGAGACTAGCGGGAGCTACGAGCAGTACTTC. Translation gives CAISETSGSYEQYF.

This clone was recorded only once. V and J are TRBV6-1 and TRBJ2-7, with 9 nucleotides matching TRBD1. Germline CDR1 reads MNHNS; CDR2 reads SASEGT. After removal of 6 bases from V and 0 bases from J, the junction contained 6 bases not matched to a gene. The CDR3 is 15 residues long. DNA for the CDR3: TGTGCCAGCAGGGTTGGACAGGGGAGCTCCTACGAGCAGTACTTC. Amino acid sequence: CASRVGQGSSYEQYF.

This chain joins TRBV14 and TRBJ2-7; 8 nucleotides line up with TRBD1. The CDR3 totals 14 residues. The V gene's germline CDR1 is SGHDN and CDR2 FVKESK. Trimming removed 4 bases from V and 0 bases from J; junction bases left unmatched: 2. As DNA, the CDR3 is TGTGCCAGCAGCCCGGGACAGGTCTCCTACGAGCAGTACTTC. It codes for CASSPGQVSYEQYF.

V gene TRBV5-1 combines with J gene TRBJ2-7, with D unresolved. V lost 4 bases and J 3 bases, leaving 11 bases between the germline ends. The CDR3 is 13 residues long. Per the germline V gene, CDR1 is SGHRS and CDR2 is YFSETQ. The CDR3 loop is CASSPLDGYEQYF. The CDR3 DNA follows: TGCGCCAGCAGCCCCCTTGATGGCTACGAGCAGTACTTC.

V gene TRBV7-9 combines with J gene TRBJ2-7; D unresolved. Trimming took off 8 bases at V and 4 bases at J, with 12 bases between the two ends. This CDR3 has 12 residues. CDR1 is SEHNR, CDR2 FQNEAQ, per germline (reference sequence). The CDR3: CASALVSYEQYF. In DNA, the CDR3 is TGTGCCAGCGCCCTAGTTTCGTACGAGCAGTACTTC.

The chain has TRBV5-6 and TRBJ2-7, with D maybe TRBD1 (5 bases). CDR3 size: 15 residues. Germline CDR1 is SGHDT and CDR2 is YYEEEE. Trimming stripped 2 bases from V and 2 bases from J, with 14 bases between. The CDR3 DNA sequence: TGTGCCAGCAGCTTACCCGACCGACAGCCCTACGAGCAGTACTTC. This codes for CASSLPDRQPYEQYF.

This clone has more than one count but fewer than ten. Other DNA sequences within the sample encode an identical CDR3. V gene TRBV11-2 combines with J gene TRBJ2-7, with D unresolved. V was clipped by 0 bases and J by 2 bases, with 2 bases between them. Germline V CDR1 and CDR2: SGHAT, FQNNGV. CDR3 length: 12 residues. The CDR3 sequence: CASSLDPYEQYF. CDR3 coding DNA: TGTGCCAGCAGCTTAGATCCCTACGAGCAGTACTTC. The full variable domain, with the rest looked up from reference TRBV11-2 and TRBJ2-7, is EAGVAQSPRYKIIEKRQSVAFWCNPISGHATLYWYQQILGQGPKLLIQFQNNGVVDDSQLPKDRFSAERLKGVDSTLKIQPAKLEDSAVYLCASSLDPYEQYFGPGTRLTVT.

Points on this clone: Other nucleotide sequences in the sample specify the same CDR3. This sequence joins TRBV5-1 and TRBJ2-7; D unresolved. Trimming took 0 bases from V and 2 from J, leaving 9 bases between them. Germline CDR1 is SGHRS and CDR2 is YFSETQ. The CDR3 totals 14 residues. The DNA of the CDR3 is TGCGCCAGCAGCTTGGCCCCCTCGGCCTACGAGCAGTACTTC. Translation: CASSLAPSAYEQYF.

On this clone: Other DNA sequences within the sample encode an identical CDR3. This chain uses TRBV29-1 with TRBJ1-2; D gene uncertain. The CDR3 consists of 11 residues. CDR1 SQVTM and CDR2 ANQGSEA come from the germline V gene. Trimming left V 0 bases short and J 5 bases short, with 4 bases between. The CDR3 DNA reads TGCAGCGTTGAAGAGGGGTATGGCTACACCTTC. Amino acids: CSVEEGYGYTF.

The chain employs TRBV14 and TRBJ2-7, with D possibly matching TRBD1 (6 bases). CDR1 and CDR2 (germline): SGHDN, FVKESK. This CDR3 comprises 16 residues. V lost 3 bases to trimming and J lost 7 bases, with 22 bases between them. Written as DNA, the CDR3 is TGTGCCAGCAGCCAGTCCTTCGACAGGTTGTTGGGAGAGCAGTACTTC. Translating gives CASSQSFDRLLGEQYF.

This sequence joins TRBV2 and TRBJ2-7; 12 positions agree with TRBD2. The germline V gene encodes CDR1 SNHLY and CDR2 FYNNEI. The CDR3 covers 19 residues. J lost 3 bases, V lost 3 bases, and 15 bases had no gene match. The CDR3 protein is CASSENLGLAGGLSYEQYF. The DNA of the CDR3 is TGTGCCAGCAGTGAGAATCTGGGGCTAGCGGGAGGGCTGAGCTACGAGCAGTACTTC.

CDR3 loop: CASVGTLRYTF. CDR3 DNA: TGTGCCAGCGTCGGGACGTTGCGCTACACCTTC. V gene TRBV6-1 combines with J gene TRBJ1-2, with D possibly being TRBD1 (5 bases). With 8 bases removed from V and 9 bases from J, the gap between germline ends came to 13 bases. The CDR3 sequence is 11 residues long. The germline V gene encodes CDR1 MNHNS and CDR2 SASEGT.